This T cell receptor (beta chain) comes out of a study of response to subunit inactivated influenza vaccine. The CDR3 is 14 amino acids. V lost 3 bases and J 6 bases, leaving 15 bases between the germline ends. The germline V gene has CDR1 MGHRA and CDR2 YSYEKL. Only a few counts were recorded for this clonotype. TCRdb redid the calling of the RT-PCR reads with MiXCR, one entry per CDR3 protein. Of 150,000 to 200,000 distinct CDR3 sequences in the sample, roughly 12% were seen once. This sample also appeared in a second study, on T cells expressing NK-cell markers. That work adds: TCR beta libraries carry UMIs added by 5'RACE template switching.

Sequences were derived from CD8+ T cells sorted from PBMCs, sampled 11 to 12 days after vaccination. This chain links TRBV4-1 with TRBJ2-7; D may be TRBD1 (6 bases). The sequence was collected from a man aged 45-65 years who received an inactivated influenza vaccine. The CDR3 loop reads CASSQYRVDSEQYF. CDR3 DNA: TGCGCCAGCAGCCAGTACAGGGTTGACAGCGAGCAGTACTTC.